What follows are 18 T cell receptor beta chains derived from one specimen sequenced in a study of T-cell memory formation after mild COVID-19. Each CDR3 protein gets one entry after TCRdb re-called the 5' RACE reads with MiXCR. The sample includes tens of thousands of distinct CDR3 sequences, about 12% of them seen just once. The source material was PBMCs or a T cell subset sorted from them (not recorded which). Source of these receptors: a man aged 18 to 35 who had mild COVID-19 (a few samples of this study predate the infection). Cell type and time point are not known.

V gene TRBV6-5 combines with J gene TRBJ1-6; the match to TRBD1 covers 7 bases. CDR1 and CDR2 from the germline V gene are MNHEY and SVGAGI. Unmatched junction bases numbered 12, after V lost 6 bases and J lost 7 bases. The CDR3 length is 16 residues. The CDR3 spells CASRPSYRGANSPLHF. In DNA, the CDR3 is TGTGCCAGCAGGCCCTCCTACAGGGGAGCGAATTCACCCCTCCACTTT.

The table lists this clonotype with a few counts. This rearrangement joins TRBV6-6 to TRBJ1-2; 7 nucleotides match TRBD1. The ends lost 5 bases at V and 2 bases at J; junction bases unmatched: 11. Germline CDR1 is MNHNY and CDR2 is SVGAGI (reference sequence). The CDR3 runs to 16 residues. The CDR3 sequence is CASSRRDSQVNYGYTF. CDR3 DNA: TGTGCCAGCAGTCGCCGGGACAGCCAGGTGAACTATGGCTACACCTTC.

The V gene is TRBV5-1, the J gene TRBJ2-3, with 10 bases matching TRBD1. The germline V gene encodes CDR1 SGHRS and CDR2 YFSETQ. The junction had 3 bases not matched to a gene; V was cut back by 0 bases and J by 2 bases. This CDR3 is built from 16 residues. CDR3 amino acids: CASSLGDRGYTDTQYF. The CDR3, as DNA: TGCGCCAGCAGCTTGGGGGACAGGGGATACACAGATACGCAGTATTTT.

The chain couples TRBV6-4 to TRBJ1-1; D possibly corresponds to TRBD1 (5 bases). The CDR3 runs 15 residues. The V end lost 2 bases, the J end lost 2 bases, and 12 bases lay between the germline ends. In germline, CDR1 is MRHNA, CDR2 SNTAGT. For the CDR3, the DNA is TGTGCCAGCAGTGACCCCTCGGGACCTAACACTGAAGCTTTCTTT. Its translation is CASSDPSGPNTEAFF.

By share of the sample, this clonotype is medium-sized. The chain links TRBV4-3 to TRBJ2-6, with 7 bases fitting TRBD1. From germline, CDR1 is LGHNA and CDR2 YSLEER. The V and J ends lost 1 base and 0 bases, in that order; junction bases with no gene match: 0. The CDR3 contains 16 residues. CDR3 DNA: TGCGCCAGCAGCCAAGCAGGGGGCTCTGGGGCCAACGTCCTGACTTTC. Translation gives CASSQAGGSGANVLTF.

The sample holds many counts of this clonotype. The rearrangement joins TRBV7-2 to TRBJ2-1, with D unresolved. CDR1 is SGHTA and CDR2 is FQGNSA in the germline V gene. The CDR3 has 16 amino acids. The V gene lost 5 bases and the J gene lost 1 base, with 15 bases spanning the gap. CDR3 amino acids: CASSPRLSLSYNEQFF. The DNA of the CDR3 is TGTGCCAGCAGCCCGCGACTCTCCTTATCCTACAATGAGCAGTTCTTC.

This clonotype was observed at least ten times. J is TRBJ2-7 and V is TRBV6-2 or TRBV6-3; a possible D gene is TRBD1 (5 bases). Germline V gives CDR1 MNHEY, CDR2 SVGEGT. CDR3 length: 15 amino acids. V lost 6 bases to trimming and J lost 2 bases, with 17 bases between them. CDR3 in amino acids: CASSFQDGATYEQYV. The CDR3 coding sequence is TGTGCCAGCAGCTTTCAGGATGGGGCTACCTACGAGCAGTACGTC.

Ten or more counts support this clonotype. This chain joins TRBV13 and TRBJ2-2; no reliable D call. The ends were cut back, 5 bases at V and 8 bases at J, with 9 bases in the middle. CDR1 PRHDT and CDR2 FYEKMQ come from the germline V gene (reference sequence). The CDR3 sequence is 12 residues long. Here the CDR3 DNA reads TGTGCCAGCAGCCTCCCTGGGGGGGAGCTGTTTTTT. Translation: CASSLPGGELFF.

This clonotype was found a few times. The chain carries TRBV20-1 and TRBJ1-2; D ambiguous. Germline assignment: CDR1 DFQATT and CDR2 SNEGSKA (reference sequence). This CDR3 has 13 residues. V was cut by 6 bases and J by 0 bases, with 11 bases left in between. The CDR3 DNA reads TGCAGTGCCCCGGAGGGTTCTAACTATGGCTACACCTTC. Translating gives CSAPEGSNYGYTF.

The chain couples TRBV7-9 to TRBJ1-2; D is uncertain. The CDR3 has 14 amino acids. CDR1 and CDR2 from the germline V gene are SEHNR and FQNEAQ (reference sequence). Trimming left V 0 bases short and J 3 bases short, with 8 bases between. The CDR3 nucleotides read TGTGCCAGCAGCTTAGCGATGAGCGACTATGGCTACACCTTC. Residues: CASSLAMSDYGYTF.

The chain links TRBV25-1 to TRBJ2-2; perhaps TRBD1 as D (6 bases). V lost 6 bases and J 6 bases, leaving 14 bases between the germline ends. From germline, CDR1 is MGHDK and CDR2 SYGVNS. CDR3 size: 14 residues. CDR3 amino acids: CASRDRRTAGELFF. In nucleotides, the CDR3 is TGTGCCAGCAGGGACAGACGGACCGCCGGGGAGCTGTTTTTT.

This clonotype has at least ten counts. The chain is built from TRBV6-6 and TRBJ2-5; D possibly uses TRBD1 or TRBD2 (5 bases each). Trimming took off 6 bases at V and 3 bases at J, with 17 bases between the two ends. Germline V gene data show CDR1 as MNHNY and CDR2 as SVGAGI (reference sequence). The CDR3 is made up of 15 amino acids. The CDR3 nucleotides read TGTGCCAGCAGCCCCGGGACGGCAGTAGAAGAGACCCAGTACTTC. It translates to CASSPGTAVEETQYF.

This clonotype turned up a few times. The chain employs TRBV29-1 and TRBJ1-1; a possible D gene is TRBD1 (5 bases). Germline CDR1 reads SQVTM; CDR2 reads ANQGSEA. Trimming cost V 1 base and J 2 bases, with 8 bases left between them. The CDR3 has 13 amino acids. In DNA form, the CDR3 reads TGCAGCGTTGAAGGGCAGGGCAACACTGAAGCTTTCTTT. The encoded protein is CSVEGQGNTEAFF.

There are many counts of this clonotype. V usage is TRBV7-2 and J usage is TRBJ2-7, with TRBD2 as a possible D gene (6 bases). The CDR3 extends over 14 amino acids. CDR1 SGHTA and CDR2 FQGNSA come from the germline V gene. Trimming removed 1 base at V and 0 bases at J, with 7 bases between. The CDR3: CASSLGGDSYEQYF. CDR3 DNA: TGTGCCAGCAGCTTAGGCGGGGACTCCTACGAGCAGTACTTC.

The chain links TRBV12-3 or TRBV12-4 to TRBJ2-2; D is unresolved. This CDR3 has 11 residues. V lost 7 bases and J lost 8, with 8 bases in between. CDR3: CASMGLGELFF. CDR3 coding DNA: TGTGCCAGCATGGGTTTGGGGGAGCTGTTTTTT.

This clonotype appeared once. This chain connects TRBV5-4 to TRBJ1-1, with D possibly TRBD1 on 5 matching bases. CDR3 length: 15 amino acids. Trimming cost V 0 bases and J 4 bases, with 13 bases left between them. Germline V gene sequence: CDR1 SGHNT, CDR2 YYREEE (reference sequence). This chain's CDR3 is CASSLVGGQGTEAFF. The CDR3 nucleotides are TGTGCCAGCAGCTTGGTAGGAGGGCAGGGCACTGAAGCTTTCTTT.

This clonotype was found many times. The chain joins TRBV28 to TRBJ2-3; tentatively, D is TRBD2 (6 bases). Germline V gene data show CDR1 as MDHEN and CDR2 as SYDVKM. Trimming took off 3 bases at V and 8 bases at J, with 9 bases between the two ends. The CDR3 has 12 amino acids. The CDR3 is CASSLGGPTQYF. The CDR3 nucleotides read TGTGCCAGCAGTTTGGGGGGTCCTACGCAGTATTTT.

This chain links TRBV5-5 with TRBJ2-7; TRBD1 is a possible D gene (6 bases). This CDR3 contains 16 residues. Germline CDR1 and CDR2: SGHKS and YYEKEE (reference sequence). Trimming left V 3 bases short and J 1 base short, with 17 bases between. CDR3 nucleotides: TGTGCCAGCAGCTGGAGGTGGGACACGGCATCCTACGAGCAGTACTTC. Translated, it gives CASSWRWDTASYEQYF.